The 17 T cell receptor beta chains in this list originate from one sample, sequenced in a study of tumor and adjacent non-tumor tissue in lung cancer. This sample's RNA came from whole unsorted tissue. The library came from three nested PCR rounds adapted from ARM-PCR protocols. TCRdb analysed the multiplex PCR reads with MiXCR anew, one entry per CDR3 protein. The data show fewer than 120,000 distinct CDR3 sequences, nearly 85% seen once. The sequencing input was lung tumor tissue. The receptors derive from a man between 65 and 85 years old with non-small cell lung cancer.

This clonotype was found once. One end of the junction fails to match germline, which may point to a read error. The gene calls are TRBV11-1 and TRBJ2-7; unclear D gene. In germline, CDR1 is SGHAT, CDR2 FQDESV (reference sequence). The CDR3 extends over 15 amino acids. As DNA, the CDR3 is TGTGCCAGCGGCTTAGAAGCTTCCACCTCTTACGAGCACTACTTC. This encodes CASGLEASTSYEHYF.

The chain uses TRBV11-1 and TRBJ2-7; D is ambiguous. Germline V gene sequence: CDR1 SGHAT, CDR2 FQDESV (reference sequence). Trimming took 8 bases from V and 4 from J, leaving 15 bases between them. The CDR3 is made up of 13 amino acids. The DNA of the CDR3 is TGTGCCAGCTACTTGTTTAGTGGATACGAGCAGTACTTC. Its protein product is CASYLFSGYEQYF.

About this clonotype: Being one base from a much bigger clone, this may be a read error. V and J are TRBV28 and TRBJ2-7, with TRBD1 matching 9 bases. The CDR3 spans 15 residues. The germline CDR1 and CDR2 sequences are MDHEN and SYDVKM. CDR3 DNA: TGTACCAGCAGTGCCCAGGGACAGGGACCGACCGAGCAGTACTTC. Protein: CTSSAQGQGPTEQYF.

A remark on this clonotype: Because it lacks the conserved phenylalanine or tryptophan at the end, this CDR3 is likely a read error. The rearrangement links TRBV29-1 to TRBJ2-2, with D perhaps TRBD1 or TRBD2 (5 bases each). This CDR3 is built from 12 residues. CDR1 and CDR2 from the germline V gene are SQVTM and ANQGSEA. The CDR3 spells CGVGGNTGELFC. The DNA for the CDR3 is TGCGGCGTTGGGGGGAACACCGGGGAGCTGTTTTGT.

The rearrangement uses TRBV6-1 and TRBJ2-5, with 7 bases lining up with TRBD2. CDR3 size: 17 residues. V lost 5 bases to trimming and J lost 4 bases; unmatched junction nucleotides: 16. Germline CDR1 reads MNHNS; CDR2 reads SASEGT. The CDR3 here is CASSNQGRDLRSETQYF. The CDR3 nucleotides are TGTGCCAGCAGTAACCAAGGGAGGGATTTGAGGTCAGAGACCCAGTACTTC.

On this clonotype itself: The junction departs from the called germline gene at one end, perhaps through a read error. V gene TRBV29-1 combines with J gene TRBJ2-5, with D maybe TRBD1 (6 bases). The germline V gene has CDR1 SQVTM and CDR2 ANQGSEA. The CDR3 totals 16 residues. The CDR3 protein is CSAKLYLQTGRETQYF. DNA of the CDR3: TGCAGCGCCAAGCTCTACCTTCAGACAGGTCGAGAGACCCAGTACTTT. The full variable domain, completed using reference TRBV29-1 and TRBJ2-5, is SAVISQKPSRDICQRGTSLTIQCQVDSQVTMMFWYRQQPGQSLTLIATANQGSEATYESGFVIDKFPISRPNLTFSTLTVSNMSPEDSSIYLCSAKLYLQTGRETQYFGPGTRLLVL.

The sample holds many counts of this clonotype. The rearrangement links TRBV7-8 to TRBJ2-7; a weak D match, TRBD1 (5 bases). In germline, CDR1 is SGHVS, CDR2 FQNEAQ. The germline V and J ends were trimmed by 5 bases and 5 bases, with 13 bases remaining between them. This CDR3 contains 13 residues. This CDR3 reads CASSHPQGNEQYF. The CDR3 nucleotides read TGTGCCAGCAGCCACCCTCAGGGAAACGAGCAGTACTTC. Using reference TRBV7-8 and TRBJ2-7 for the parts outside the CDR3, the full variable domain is GAGVSQSPRYKVAKRGQDVALRCDPISGHVSLFWYQQALGQGPEFLTYFQNEAQLDKSGLPSDRFFAERPEGSVSTLKIQRTQQEDSAVYLCASSHPQGNEQYFGPGTRLTVT.

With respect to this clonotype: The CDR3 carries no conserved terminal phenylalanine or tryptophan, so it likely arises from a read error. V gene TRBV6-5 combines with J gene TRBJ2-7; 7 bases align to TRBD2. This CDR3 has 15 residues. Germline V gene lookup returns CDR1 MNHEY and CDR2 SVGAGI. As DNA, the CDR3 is TGTGTCGTCGGTAGGAGACTAGCAGGTTCTTACGAGCAGTACTTA. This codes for CVVGRRLAGSYEQYL.

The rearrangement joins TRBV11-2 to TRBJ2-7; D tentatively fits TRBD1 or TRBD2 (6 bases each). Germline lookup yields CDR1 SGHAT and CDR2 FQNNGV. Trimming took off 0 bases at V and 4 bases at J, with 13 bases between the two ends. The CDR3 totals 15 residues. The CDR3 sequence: CASSLDWGAPYEQYF. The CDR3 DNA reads TGTGCCAGCAGCTTAGATTGGGGGGCCCCTTACGAGCAGTACTTC. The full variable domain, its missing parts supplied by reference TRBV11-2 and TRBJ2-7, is EAGVAQSPRYKIIEKRQSVAFWCNPISGHATLYWYQQILGQGPKLLIQFQNNGVVDDSQLPKDRFSAERLKGVDSTLKIQPAKLEDSAVYLCASSLDWGAPYEQYFGPGTRLTVT.

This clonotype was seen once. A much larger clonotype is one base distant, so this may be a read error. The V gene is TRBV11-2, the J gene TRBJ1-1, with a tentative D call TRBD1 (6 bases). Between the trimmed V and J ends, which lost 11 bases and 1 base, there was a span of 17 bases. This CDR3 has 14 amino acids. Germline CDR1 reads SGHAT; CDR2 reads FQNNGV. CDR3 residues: CACTGTQRNTEAFF. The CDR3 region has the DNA TGTGCCTGCACCGGGACACAGAGGAACACTGAAGCTTTCTTT.

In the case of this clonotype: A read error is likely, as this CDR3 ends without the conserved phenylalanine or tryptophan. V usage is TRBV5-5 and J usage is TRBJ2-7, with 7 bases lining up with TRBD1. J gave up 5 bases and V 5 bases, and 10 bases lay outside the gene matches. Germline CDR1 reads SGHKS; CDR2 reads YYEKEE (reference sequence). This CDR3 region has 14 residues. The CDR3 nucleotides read TGTGCCAGCAGTTGGGGACAGAGGTTCGACGAGCAGTACATC. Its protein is CASSWGQRFDEQYI.

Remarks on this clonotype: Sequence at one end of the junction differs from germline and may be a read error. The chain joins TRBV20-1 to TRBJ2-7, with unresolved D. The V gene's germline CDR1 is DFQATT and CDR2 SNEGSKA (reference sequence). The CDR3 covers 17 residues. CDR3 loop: CSARDPTIMTNSYEHYF. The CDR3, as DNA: TGCAGTGCTAGAGATCCGACAATCATGACGAACTCCTACGAGCACTACTTC.

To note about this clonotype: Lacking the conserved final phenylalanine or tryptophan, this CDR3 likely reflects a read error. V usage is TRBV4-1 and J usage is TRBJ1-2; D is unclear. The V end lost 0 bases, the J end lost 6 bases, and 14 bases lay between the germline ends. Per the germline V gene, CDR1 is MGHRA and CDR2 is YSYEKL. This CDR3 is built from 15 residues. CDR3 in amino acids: CASSQEVQSFDGYTY. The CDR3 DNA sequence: TGCGCCAGCAGCCAAGAAGTGCAGTCTTTTGATGGCTACACCTAC.

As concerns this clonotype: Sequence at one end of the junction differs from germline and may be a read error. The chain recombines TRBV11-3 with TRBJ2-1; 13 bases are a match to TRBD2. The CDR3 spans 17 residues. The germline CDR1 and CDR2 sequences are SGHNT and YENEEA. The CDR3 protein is CASSLLGTSGDYNVQFF. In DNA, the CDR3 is TGTGCCAGTAGCCTCCTAGGGACTAGCGGGGATTACAATGTGCAGTTCTTC.

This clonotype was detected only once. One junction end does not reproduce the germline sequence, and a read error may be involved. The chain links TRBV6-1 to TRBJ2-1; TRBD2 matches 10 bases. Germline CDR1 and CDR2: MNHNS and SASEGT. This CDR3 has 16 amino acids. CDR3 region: CASSTMKAGGHNVQFF. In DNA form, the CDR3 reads TGTGCCAGCAGTACTATGAAAGCGGGAGGGCATAATGTGCAGTTCTTC.

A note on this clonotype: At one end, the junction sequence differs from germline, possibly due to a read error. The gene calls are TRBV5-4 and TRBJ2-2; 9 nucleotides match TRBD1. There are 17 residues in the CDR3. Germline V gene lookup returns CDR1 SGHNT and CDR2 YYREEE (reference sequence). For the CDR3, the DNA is TGTGCTAGCAGCTTACGGCCAGGGACAGGGATCCCCTGGGAGCAGTTTTTT. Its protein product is CASSLRPGTGIPWEQFF.

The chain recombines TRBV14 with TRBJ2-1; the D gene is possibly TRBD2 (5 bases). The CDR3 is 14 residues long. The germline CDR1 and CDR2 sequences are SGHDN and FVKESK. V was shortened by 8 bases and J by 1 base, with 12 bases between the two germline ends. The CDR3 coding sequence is TGTGCCAGCTCTGTTAGCGAATCCTACAATGAGCAGTTCTTC. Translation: CASSVSESYNEQFF.